This TCR beta chain was profiled in a study of regulatory T cells in long-lasting Graves disease. The time point is: persistent/refractory GD, antithyroid drugs over 5 years with positive TRAb. PBMC-extracted RNA yielded the TCR library. Germline CDR1 DFQATT, CDR2 SNEGSKA (reference sequence). The junction had 3 bases not matched to a gene; V was cut back by 2 bases and J by 7 bases. The CDR3 loop spans 12 amino acids. iRepertoire HTBI primers and Arm-PCR of CDR3 regions built TCR beta libraries. TCRdb independently ran MiXCR on the multiplex PCR reads; one entry per CDR3 protein. The sample records fewer than 450,000 distinct CDR3 sequences, 23% being singletons.

The source material was peripheral blood mononuclear cells (PBMCs), sampled when the disease was refractory, from a patient treated with antithyroid drugs. This clonotype was sampled from a female donor with Graves disease. The gene calls are TRBV20-1 and TRBJ2-7; 9 bases fit TRBD1. The CDR3 loop reads CSARTGGREQYF. The CDR3 region has the DNA TGCAGTGCTAGAACAGGGGGCAGGGAGCAGTACTTC.